Reported below is one T cell receptor (beta chain). The antigen remains undetermined. At one end, the junction sequence differs from germline, possibly due to a read error. The CDR3 is 14 amino acids. The germline V gene has CDR1 MNHNS and CDR2 SASEGT. Libraries were prepared by immunoSEQ multiplex PCR; TCRdb keeps only in-frame clonotypes and omits some of them. The table lists tens of thousands of clones, over 75% of them singletons. This record comes from a study of OX40 agonist ivuxolimab in advanced cancers. Study-wide findings and caveats: At 0.1 to 3.0 mg/kg, clonal expansion of CD4+ and CD8+ blood T cells had occurred by week 6.

The source material was CD4+ or CD8+ T cells sorted from blood, sampled in a trial of the OX40 agonist ivuxolimab. V and J are TRBV6-1 and TRBJ2-5; 8 bases are shared with TRBD1. This TCR derives from an adult with an advanced solid tumor such as melanoma, head and neck, liver or kidney cancer. This chain's CDR3 is CASLPGQAKEAQYF. CDR3 bases: TGTGCCAGCTTGCCGGGACAGGCGAAAGAGGCCCAGTACTTC.